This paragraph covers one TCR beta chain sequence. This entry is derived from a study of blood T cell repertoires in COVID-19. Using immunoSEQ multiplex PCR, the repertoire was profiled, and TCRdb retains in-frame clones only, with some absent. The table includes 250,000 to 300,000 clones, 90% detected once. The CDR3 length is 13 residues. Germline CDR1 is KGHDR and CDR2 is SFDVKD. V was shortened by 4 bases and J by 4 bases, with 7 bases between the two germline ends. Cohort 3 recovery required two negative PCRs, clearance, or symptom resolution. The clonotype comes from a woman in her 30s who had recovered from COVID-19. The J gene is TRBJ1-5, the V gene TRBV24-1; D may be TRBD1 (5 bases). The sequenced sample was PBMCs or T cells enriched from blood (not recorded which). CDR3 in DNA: TGTGCCACCAGTGACCGGGGGAATCAGCCCCAGCATTTT. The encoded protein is CATSDRGNQPQHF.